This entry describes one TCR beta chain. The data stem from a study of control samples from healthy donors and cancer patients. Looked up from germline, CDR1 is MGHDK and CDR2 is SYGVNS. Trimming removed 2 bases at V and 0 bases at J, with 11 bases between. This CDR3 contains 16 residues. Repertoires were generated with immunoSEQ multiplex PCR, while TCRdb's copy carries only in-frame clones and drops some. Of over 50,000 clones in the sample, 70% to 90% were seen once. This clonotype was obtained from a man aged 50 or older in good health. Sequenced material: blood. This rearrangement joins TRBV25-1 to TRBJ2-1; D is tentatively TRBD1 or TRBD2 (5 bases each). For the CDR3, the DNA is TGTGCCAGCAGTGAAGTCGATGGGGGCTCCTACAATGAGCAGTTCTTC. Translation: CASSEVDGGSYNEQFF. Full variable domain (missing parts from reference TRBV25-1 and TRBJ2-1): EADIYQTPRYLVIGTGKKITLECSQTMGHDKMYWYQQDPGMELHLIHYSYGVNSTEKGDLSSESTVSRIRTEHFPLTLESARPSHTSQYLCASSEVDGGSYNEQFFGPGTRLTVL.